This T cell receptor (beta chain) was profiled in a study of CD8 T cells in ankylosing spondylitis. TCRdb independently ran MiXCR on the 5' RACE reads; one entry per CDR3 protein. This table holds more than 150,000 distinct CDR3 sequences, roughly 12% found once. Whole-study findings and limits: There were earlier reports of some motif variants in reactive arthritis synovial fluid and blood. Typical of ankylosing spondylitis blood, it appeared, was a TCR beta motif of 7 or 8 highly homologous variants. Disease-linked clones reportedly showed significant enrichment in matched ankylosing spondylitis synovial fluid.

Comment on this clonotype: The antigen is undetermined.

The CDR3 has 16 residues. Looked up from germline, CDR1 is SGHVS and CDR2 is FQNEAQ. V was pared by 5 bases and J by 3 bases, with 10 bases of the junction left unmatched. The V call is TRBV7-8, the J call TRBJ2-1; TRBD2 aligns across 7 bases. The receptor was derived from a male donor with ankylosing spondylitis or in good health (not recorded which). Sequenced input: blood, either unsorted or a sorted T cell fraction (not recorded which). The CDR3 is CASSPSEGGVYNEQFF. CDR3 bases: TGTGCCAGCAGCCCCTCCGAGGGAGGGGTCTACAATGAGCAGTTCTTC.